This record concerns one T cell receptor (beta chain) sequence. What it binds is not known. Using immunoSEQ multiplex PCR, the repertoire was profiled, and TCRdb retains in-frame clones only, with some absent. The sample lists about 180,000 clones; roughly 88% were seen once. The data belong to a study of T cell responses to AZD1222 COVID-19 vaccine. Study-level points and caveats: Repertoires were obtained solely post-peak T cell response.

The CDR3 runs 15 residues. V was cut by 8 bases and J by 2 bases, with 17 bases left in between. CDR1 and CDR2 (germline): SNHLY, FYNNEI. The origin of this receptor is an adult in good health. Sample: peripheral blood, taken on day 0 of AZD1222 vaccination. V is TRBV2 and J is TRBJ2-3; D is perhaps TRBD1 (5 bases). DNA of the CDR3: TGTGCCAGCCGGGCAGGGTTCAGGGACACAGATACGCAGTATTTT. Amino acid sequence: CASRAGFRDTDTQYF.